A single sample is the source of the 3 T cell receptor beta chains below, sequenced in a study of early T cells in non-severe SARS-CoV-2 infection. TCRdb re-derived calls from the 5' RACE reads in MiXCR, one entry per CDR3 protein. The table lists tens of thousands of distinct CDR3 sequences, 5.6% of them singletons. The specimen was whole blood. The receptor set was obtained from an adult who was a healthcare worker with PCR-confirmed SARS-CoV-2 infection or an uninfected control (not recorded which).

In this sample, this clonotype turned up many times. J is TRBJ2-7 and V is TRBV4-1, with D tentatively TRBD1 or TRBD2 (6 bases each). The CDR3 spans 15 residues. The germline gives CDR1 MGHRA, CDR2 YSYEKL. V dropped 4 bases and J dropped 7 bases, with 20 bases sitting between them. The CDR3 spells CASSPPGPGAREQYF. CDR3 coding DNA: TGCGCCAGCAGCCCCCCCGGGCCGGGGGCGCGGGAGCAGTACTTC.

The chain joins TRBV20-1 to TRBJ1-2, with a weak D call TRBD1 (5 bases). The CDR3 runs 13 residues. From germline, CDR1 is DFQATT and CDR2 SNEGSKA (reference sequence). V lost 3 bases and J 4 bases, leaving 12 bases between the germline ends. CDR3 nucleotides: TGCAGTGCTAGCAAACAGGAGCCCTATGGCTACACCTTC. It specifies CSASKQEPYGYTF.

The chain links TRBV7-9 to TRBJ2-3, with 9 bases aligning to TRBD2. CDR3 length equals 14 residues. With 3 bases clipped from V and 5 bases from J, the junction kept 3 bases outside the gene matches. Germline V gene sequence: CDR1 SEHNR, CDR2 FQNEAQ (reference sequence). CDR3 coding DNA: TGTGCCAGCAGCTTCTTGACTAGCGGAGATACGCAGTATTTT. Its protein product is CASSFLTSGDTQYF.